What follows is one TCR beta chain and its context. Its antigen is unknown. There are no base qualities to consult, and no much larger clone falls within one base. Per the germline V gene, MNHEY is the CDR1 and SVGEGT is the CDR2. Including the terminal cysteine and phenylalanine, the CDR3 comprises 16 residues. The CDR3 DNA has 48 bases and is translated from base 1. V has 6 bases trimmed and J has 5 bases trimmed; junction bases matching no gene number 15. This sample was included in a study of early T cells in non-severe SARS-CoV-2 infection (dated by TCRdb to 2020 to 2022). Background for the entire study: Because TCR sequencing relied on bulk RNA taken from unsorted whole blood, pairing of alpha and beta chains was not possible. What the study reported, not specific to this receptor: VDJdb matching was skewed toward anti-spike CD8 responses and likely underestimated virus-specific expansions by missing private and CD4 specificities.

Set within a cohort of healthcare workers in London, UK, this nested case-control study involved weekly PCR testing of nasopharyngeal swabs along with blood sampling. Healthcare workers were enrolled in the week of the UK lockdown, from 23 to 31 March 2020, and were followed every week for up to roughly 16 weeks. Libraries were prepared through 5' RACE. Sequencing took place on a NextSeq 500. Unique molecular identifiers were attached to individual cDNA molecules in the TCR library protocol so that sequencing error and PCR bias could be corrected. TCR alpha and beta chains were both sequenced, and the abundances of alpha and beta sequences in each sample were closely correlated with each other. The paper's data handling went like this. Decombinator V4 was used to annotate TCR sequences for V gene, J gene and CDR3. Expanded TCRs were defined as changing significantly between any two time points under a Poisson model with p below 0.0001. Abundances of TCRs were expressed as counts per million after normalisation to the total number of TCRs sequenced in each sample. TRAV1-2 paired with TRAJ12, TRAJ20 or TRAJ33 defined MAIT TCRs, while TRAV10 paired with TRAJ18 defined iNKT TCRs. A search of VDJdb, accessed on 1 November 2021, was run for TCRs annotated to CMV, EBV and SARS-CoV-2, with TCRs annotated for multiple antigens excluded. The public reads were reprocessed in TCRdb via fastp at Q25 and MiXCR, keeping in-frame beta chains. When rows share a CDR3 protein, they turn into one entry using the most common DNA and genes. TCRdb's processing, not the study's, gives the V and J calls here. A total of over 55,000 distinct CDR3 sequences appear in this sample, about 9.1% of them only once. Of the sample, 8.6% is held by the ten largest clones.

Sequences were obtained from whole blood. The sequence was obtained from an adult who was a healthcare worker with PCR-confirmed SARS-CoV-2 infection or an uninfected control (not recorded which). Recombination connected TRBV6-2 or TRBV6-3 to TRBJ1-2, with 7 junctional bases fitting TRBD1. This receptor carries the CDR3 CASSGQASYRRYGYTF. The DNA reads as follows: TGTGCCAGCAGCGGACAGGCCTCTTACCGGCGGTATGGCTACACCTTC.